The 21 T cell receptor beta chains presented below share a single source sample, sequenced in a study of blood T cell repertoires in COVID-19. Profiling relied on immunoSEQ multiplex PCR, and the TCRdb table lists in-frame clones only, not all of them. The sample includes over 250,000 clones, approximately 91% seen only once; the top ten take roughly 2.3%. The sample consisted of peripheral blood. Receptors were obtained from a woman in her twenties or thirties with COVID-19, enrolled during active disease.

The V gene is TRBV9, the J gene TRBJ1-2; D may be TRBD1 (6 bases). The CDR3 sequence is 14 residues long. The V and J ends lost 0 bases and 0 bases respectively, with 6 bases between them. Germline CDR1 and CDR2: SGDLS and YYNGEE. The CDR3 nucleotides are TGTGCCAGCAGCGTAGGGACAGCTAACTATGGCTACACCTTC. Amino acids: CASSVGTANYGYTF. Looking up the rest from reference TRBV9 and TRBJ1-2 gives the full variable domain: DSGVTQTPKHLITATGQRVTLRCSPRSGDLSVYWYQQSLDQGLQFLIQYYNGEERAKGNILERFSAQQFPDLHSELNLSSLELGDSALYFCASSVGTANYGYTFGSGTRLTVV.

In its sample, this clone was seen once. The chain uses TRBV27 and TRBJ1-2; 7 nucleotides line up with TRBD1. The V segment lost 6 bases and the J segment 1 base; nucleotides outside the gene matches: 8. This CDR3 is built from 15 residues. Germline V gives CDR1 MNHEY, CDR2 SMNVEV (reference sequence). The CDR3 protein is CASSPTGQYNYGYTF. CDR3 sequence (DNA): TGTGCCAGCAGCCCGACGGGACAGTATAACTATGGCTACACCTTC.

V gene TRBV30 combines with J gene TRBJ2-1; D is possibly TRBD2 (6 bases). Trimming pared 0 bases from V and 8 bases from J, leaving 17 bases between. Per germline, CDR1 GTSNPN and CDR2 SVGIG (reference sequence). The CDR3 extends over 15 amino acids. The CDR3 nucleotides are TGTGCCTGGAGTGTAGACGGGAGTTTCGCGGATGAGCAGTTCTTC. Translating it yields CAWSVDGSFADEQFF.

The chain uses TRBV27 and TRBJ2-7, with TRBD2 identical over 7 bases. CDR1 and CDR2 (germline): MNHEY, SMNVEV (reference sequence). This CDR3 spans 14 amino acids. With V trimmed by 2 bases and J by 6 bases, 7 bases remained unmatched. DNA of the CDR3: TGTGCCAGCAGTTTACAAGCGGGATTGGTCGAGCAGTACTTC. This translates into CASSLQAGLVEQYF.

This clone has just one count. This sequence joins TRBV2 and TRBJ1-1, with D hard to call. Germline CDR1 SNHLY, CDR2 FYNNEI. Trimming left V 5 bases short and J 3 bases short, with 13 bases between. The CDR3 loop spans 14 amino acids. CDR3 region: CASSPEAGYTEAFF. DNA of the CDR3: TGTGCCAGCAGTCCCGAAGCCGGGTACACTGAAGCTTTCTTT.

For the CDR3, the DNA is TGTGCCACCAGTGATTTGAGTTCAGGGACAGATACGCAGTATTTT. Translation gives CATSDLSSGTDTQYF. This chain uses TRBV24-1 with TRBJ2-3; D is possibly TRBD1 (5 bases). The CDR3 extends over 15 amino acids. V lost 0 bases, J lost 3 bases, and 9 bases lay in between. CDR1 KGHDR and CDR2 SFDVKD come from the germline V gene.

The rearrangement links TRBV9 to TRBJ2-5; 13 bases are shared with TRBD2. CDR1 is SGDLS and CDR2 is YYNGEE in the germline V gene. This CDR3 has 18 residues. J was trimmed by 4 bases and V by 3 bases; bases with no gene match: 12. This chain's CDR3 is CASSATLLLAGGLETQYF. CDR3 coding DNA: TGTGCCAGCAGCGCCACCCTACTACTAGCGGGAGGGCTAGAGACCCAGTACTTC.

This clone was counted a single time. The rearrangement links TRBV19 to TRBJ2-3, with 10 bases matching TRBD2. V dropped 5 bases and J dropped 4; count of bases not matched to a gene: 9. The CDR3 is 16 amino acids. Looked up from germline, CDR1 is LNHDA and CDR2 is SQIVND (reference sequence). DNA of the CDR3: TGTGCCAGTAGTCCCTCTAGCGGGAGCAGGGCAGATACGCAGTATTTT. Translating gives CASSPSSGSRADTQYF. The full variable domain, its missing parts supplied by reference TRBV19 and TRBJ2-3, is DGGITQSPKYLFRKEGQNVTLSCEQNLNHDAMYWYRQDPGQGLRLIYYSQIVNDFQKGDIAEGYSVSREKKESFPLTVTSAQKNPTAFYLCASSPSSGSRADTQYFGPGTRLTVL.

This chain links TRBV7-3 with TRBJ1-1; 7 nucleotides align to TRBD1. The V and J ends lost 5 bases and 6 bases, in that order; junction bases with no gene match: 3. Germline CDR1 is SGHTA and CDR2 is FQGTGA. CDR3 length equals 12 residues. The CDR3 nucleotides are TGTGCCAGCAGCCTGGGACAGTCTGAAGCTTTCTTT. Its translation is CASSLGQSEAFF.

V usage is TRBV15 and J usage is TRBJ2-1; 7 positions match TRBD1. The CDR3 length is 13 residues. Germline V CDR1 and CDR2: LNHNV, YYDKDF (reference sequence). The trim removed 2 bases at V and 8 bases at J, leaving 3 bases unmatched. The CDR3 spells CATSRLQGYEQFF. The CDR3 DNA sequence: TGTGCCACCAGCAGATTACAGGGGTATGAGCAGTTCTTC.

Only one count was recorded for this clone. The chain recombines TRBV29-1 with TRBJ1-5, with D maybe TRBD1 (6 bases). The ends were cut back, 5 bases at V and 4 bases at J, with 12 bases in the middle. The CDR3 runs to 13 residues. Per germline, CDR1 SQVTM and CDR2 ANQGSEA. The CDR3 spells CSVKAGANQPQHF. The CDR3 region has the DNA TGCAGCGTTAAGGCAGGGGCTAATCAGCCCCAGCATTTT.

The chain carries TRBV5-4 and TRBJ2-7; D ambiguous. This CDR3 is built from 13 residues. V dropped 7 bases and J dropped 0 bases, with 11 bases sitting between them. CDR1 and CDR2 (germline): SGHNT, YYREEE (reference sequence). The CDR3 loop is CASYGGSSYEQYF. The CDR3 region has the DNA TGTGCCAGCTACGGCGGTAGCTCCTACGAGCAGTACTTC.

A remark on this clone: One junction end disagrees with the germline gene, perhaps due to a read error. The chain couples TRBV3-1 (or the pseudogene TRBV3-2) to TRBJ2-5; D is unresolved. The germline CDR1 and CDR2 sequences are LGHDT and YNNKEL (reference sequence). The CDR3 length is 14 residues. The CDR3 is CASTQELGQETQYF. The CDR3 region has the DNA TGTGCCAGCACCCAAGAGCTCGGTCAAGAGACCCAGTACTTC.

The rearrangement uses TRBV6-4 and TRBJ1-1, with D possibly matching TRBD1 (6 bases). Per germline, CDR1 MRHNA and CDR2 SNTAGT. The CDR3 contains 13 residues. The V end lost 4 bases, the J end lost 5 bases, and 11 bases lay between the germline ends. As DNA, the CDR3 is TGTGCCAGCAGTGTAACAGGGATGACTGAAGCTTTCTTT. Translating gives CASSVTGMTEAFF.

DNA of the CDR3: TGTGCCAGCTCTACGTTTCTCAACACTGAAGCTTTCTTT. This translates into CASSTFLNTEAFF. The chain joins TRBV7-2 to TRBJ1-1; the D is unclear. V dropped 8 bases and J dropped 2 bases, with 12 bases sitting between them. This CDR3 spans 13 amino acids. From germline, CDR1 is SGHTA and CDR2 FQGNSA.

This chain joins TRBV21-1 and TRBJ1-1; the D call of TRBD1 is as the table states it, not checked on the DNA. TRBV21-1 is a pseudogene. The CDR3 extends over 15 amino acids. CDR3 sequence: CASSATGGKNTEAFF. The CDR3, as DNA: TGTGCCAGCAGCGCAACAGGGGGCAAGAACACTGAAGCTTTCTTT.

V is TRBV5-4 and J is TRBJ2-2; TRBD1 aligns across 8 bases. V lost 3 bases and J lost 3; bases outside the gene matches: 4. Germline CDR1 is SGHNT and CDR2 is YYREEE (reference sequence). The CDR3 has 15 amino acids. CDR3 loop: CASSYPDRDTGELFF. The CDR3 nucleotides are TGTGCCAGCAGCTATCCGGACAGGGACACCGGGGAGCTGTTTTTT. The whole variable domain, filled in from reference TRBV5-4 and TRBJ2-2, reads ETGVTQSPTHLIKTRGQQVTLRCSSQSGHNTVSWYQQALGQGPQFIFQYYREEENGRGNFPPRFSGLQFPNYSSELNVNALELDDSALYLCASSYPDRDTGELFFGEGSRLTVL.

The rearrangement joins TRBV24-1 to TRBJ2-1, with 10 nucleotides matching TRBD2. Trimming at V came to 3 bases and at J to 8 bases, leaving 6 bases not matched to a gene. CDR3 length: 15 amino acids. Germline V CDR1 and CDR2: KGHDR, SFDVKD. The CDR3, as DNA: TGTGCCACCAGTGATGCTAGCGGGAGTAGGGATGAGCAGTTCTTC. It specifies CATSDASGSRDEQFF.

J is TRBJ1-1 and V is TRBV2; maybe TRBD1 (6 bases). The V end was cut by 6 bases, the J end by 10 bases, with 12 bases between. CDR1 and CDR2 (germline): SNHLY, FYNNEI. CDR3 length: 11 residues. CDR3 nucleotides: TGTGCCAGCAGGAAACAGGGCGGAGCTTTCTTT. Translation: CASRKQGGAFF.

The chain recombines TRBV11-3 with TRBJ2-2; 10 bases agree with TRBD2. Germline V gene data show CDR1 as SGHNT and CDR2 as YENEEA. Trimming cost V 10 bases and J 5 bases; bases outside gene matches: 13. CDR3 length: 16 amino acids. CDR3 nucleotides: TGTGCCACCAGGCCCGAGGGACTAGCGCGGACCGGGGAGCTGTTTTTT. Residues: CATRPEGLARTGELFF.

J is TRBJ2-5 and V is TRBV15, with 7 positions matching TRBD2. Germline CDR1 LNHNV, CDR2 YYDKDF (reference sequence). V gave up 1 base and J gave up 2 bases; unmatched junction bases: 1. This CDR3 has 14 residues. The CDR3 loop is CATSRGTRQETQYF. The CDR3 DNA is TGTGCCACCAGCAGAGGGACTAGACAAGAGACCCAGTACTTC.